Each of the 8 T cell receptor beta chains below was sequenced from the same sample in a study of regulatory T cells in long-lasting Graves disease. The time point is: newly diagnosed GD, antithyroid drugs for less than 3 months. PBMCs provided the RNA from which the TCR library was made. Through Arm-PCR of CDR3 regions and iRepertoire HTBI primers, TCR beta libraries were built. TCRdb re-called the multiplex PCR reads through MiXCR, storing one row per CDR3 protein. Of over 500,000 distinct CDR3 sequences listed, less than 20% are singletons. The same sample was also studied in work on T cells in Graves' hyperthyroidism and ophthalmopathy.

The sample in question was peripheral blood mononuclear cells (PBMCs), obtained at new diagnosis, from a patient treated with antithyroid drugs. Receptor source: a woman in her twenties or thirties with Graves disease.

This clonotype came up once. J is TRBJ1-2 and V is TRBV5-1; D gene unclear. V was pared by 0 bases and J by 4 bases, with 13 bases between. The CDR3 length is 15 residues. Per the germline V gene, CDR1 is SGHRS and CDR2 is YFSETQ. The CDR3 bases are TGCGCCAGCAGCTTGGAGGGCAGGAACCTCTATGGCTACACCTTC. It translates to CASSLEGRNLYGYTF.

This clonotype was picked up many times. The genes are TRBV7-3 and TRBJ2-1; no definite D call. Trimming took off 5 bases at V and 2 bases at J, with 16 bases between the two ends. The CDR3 length is 16 residues. Per germline, CDR1 SGHTA and CDR2 FQGTGA. The CDR3 reads CASSLQDYIPYNEQFF. CDR3 in DNA: TGTGCCAGCAGCCTCCAGGATTACATTCCCTACAATGAGCAGTTCTTC.

This clonotype was found many times. V and J are TRBV11-2 and TRBJ2-5; TRBD2 matches 8 bases. This CDR3 contains 16 residues. Germline trimming cut 5 bases from V and 1 base from J; bases unmatched to any gene: 9. Germline V gene sequence: CDR1 SGHAT, CDR2 FQNNGV. CDR3 DNA sequence: TGTGCCAGCAGCAAGGGGCTAGCGGGCCCCCAAGAGACCCAGTACTTC. It is translated as CASSKGLAGPQETQYF.

The chain combines TRBV28 with TRBJ2-7; possible D gene TRBD1, 6 bases. This CDR3 contains 13 residues. The germline V gene has CDR1 MDHEN and CDR2 SYDVKM. The V and J ends lost 8 bases and 1 base respectively, with 12 bases between them. The CDR3 protein is CASGEQGSYEQYF. The CDR3 DNA sequence: TGTGCCAGCGGGGAACAGGGTTCCTACGAGCAGTACTTC.

There are many counts of this clonotype. The V gene is TRBV2, the J gene TRBJ1-2, with TRBD1 identical over 10 bases. The CDR3 is made up of 14 amino acids. CDR1 is SNHLY, CDR2 FYNNEI, per germline. J gave up 3 bases and V 5 bases, and 3 bases lay outside the gene matches. CDR3 amino acids: CASSPGQGHYGYTF. CDR3 coding DNA: TGTGCCAGCAGTCCGGGACAGGGGCACTATGGCTACACCTTC.

The V gene is TRBV6-2 or TRBV6-3, the J gene TRBJ2-6, with D perhaps matching TRBD1 or TRBD2 (5 bases each). V was shortened by 6 bases and J by 4 bases, with 16 bases between the two germline ends. This CDR3 is built from 16 residues. From germline, CDR1 is MNHEY and CDR2 SVGEGT. The CDR3 is CASSVERGAGANVLTF. In DNA, the CDR3 is TGTGCCAGCAGCGTTGAGAGGGGAGCCGGGGCCAACGTCCTGACTTTC.

This chain uses TRBV10-1 with TRBJ1-2; D possibly corresponds to TRBD1 (5 bases). Germline V gene sequence: CDR1 WNHNN, CDR2 SYGVQD (reference sequence). The length of the CDR3 is 16 residues. The V end was cut by 0 bases, the J end by 5 bases, with 16 bases between. This CDR3 is CASSESRDPADYGYTF. CDR3 bases: TGCGCCAGCAGTGAGTCGAGGGACCCGGCGGATTATGGCTACACCTTC.

The J gene is TRBJ1-4, the V gene TRBV28, with D tentatively TRBD1 (5 bases). Germline V gene sequence: CDR1 MDHEN, CDR2 SYDVKM. The V gene lost 3 bases and the J gene lost 6 bases, with 11 bases spanning the gap. This CDR3 comprises 14 residues. In DNA form, the CDR3 reads TGTGCCAGCAGTTTCTCGGCAGGGTATGAAAAACTGTTTTTT. This encodes CASSFSAGYEKLFF.